Each of the 2 T cell receptor beta chains below was sequenced from the same sample in a study of CXCR3-negative and CXCR3-positive naive CD8 T cells. UMI-tagged TRB cDNA libraries were built via 5' RACE. TCRdb reprocessed the 5' RACE reads and stores each CDR3 protein as one record, lacking DNA. The listing contains 45,000 to 60,000 distinct CDR3 sequences. Sequencing was performed on naive CXCR3- CD8+ T cells from blood. The subset here: CD45RO-CCR7+CD27+CD95- naive CD8+ T cells lacking CXCR3 (TNR3-). The receptors originated from a human donor in good health. Some clones in this sample may be carry-over from other donors' samples.

The chain recombines TRBV5-1 with TRBJ1-2. Germline values: CDR1 SGHRS, CDR2 YFSETQ. CDR3 length equals 13 residues. CDR3 amino acids: CASSLEGDYGYTF.

CDR3 in amino acids: CASSIGTYGTDTQYF. The V and J genes are TRBV19 and TRBJ2-3; TCRdb indicates TRBD2, and absent DNA this call remains unverified. This CDR3 is 15 amino acids long. Per the germline V gene, CDR1 is LNHDA and CDR2 is SQIVND (reference sequence).